These 10 T cell receptor beta chains came from one sample sequenced in a study of neoadjuvant anti-PD-1 for oral cavity cancer. Time point given: after neoadjuvant nivolumab, at surgical resection. Clones were read by immunoSEQ multiplex PCR, and TCRdb kept only the in-frame ones, dropping some. The table has tens of thousands of clones, about three quarters seen once. The sample here was PBMCs, taken after nivolumab (anti-PD-1) treatment. These receptors originate from a person aged 35-79 years with oral cavity squamous cell carcinoma.

The chain recombines TRBV6-5 with TRBJ2-2; 9 nucleotides agree with TRBD1. In germline, CDR1 is MNHEY, CDR2 SVGAGI. This CDR3 is 16 amino acids long. After removal of 0 bases from V and 6 bases from J, the junction contained 5 bases not matched to a gene. The CDR3 DNA follows: TGTGCCAGCAGTTACTCAAGCGGGGACAGGGCCGGGGAGCTGTTTTTT. Its protein product is CASSYSSGDRAGELFF.

V gene TRBV10-3 combines with J gene TRBJ1-4; D is possibly TRBD1 (6 bases). V was shortened by 4 bases and J by 6 bases, with 15 bases between the two germline ends. The CDR3 spans 15 residues. Germline V gene data show CDR1 as ENHRY and CDR2 as SYGVKD. The CDR3 sequence: CAISADGGEDEKLFF. The DNA for the CDR3 is TGTGCCATCAGTGCTGATGGGGGCGAAGATGAAAAACTGTTTTTT.

This clone was observed a handful of times. The chain has TRBV5-1 and TRBJ2-2; TRBD1 matches 10 bases. CDR1 and CDR2 from the germline V gene are SGHRS and YFSETQ. CDR3 length: 17 residues. With 0 bases clipped from V and 6 bases from J, the junction kept 8 bases outside the gene matches. CDR3 sequence (DNA): TGCGCCAGCAGCTTGGGGACAGGGGGATCCCTACCCGGGGAGCTGTTTTTT. Amino acids: CASSLGTGGSLPGELFF.

This clone appeared a single time. Other DNA sequences in this sample translate to the same CDR3. This chain connects TRBV6-5 to TRBJ1-5; TRBD1 might be the D (6 bases). Trimming took off 0 bases at V and 4 bases at J, with 10 bases between the two ends. The CDR3 is 15 amino acids. Germline CDR1 is MNHEY and CDR2 is SVGAGI. CDR3 amino acids: CASSYSDSPNQPQHF. The CDR3 DNA reads as TGTGCCAGCAGTTACTCGGACAGTCCAAATCAGCCCCAGCATTTT.

J is TRBJ1-1 and V is TRBV6-5; D is uncertain. Germline CDR1 is MNHEY and CDR2 is SVGAGI. This CDR3 contains 14 residues. Trimming stripped 2 bases from V and 5 bases from J, with 12 bases between. The CDR3 here is CASSYNLGKTEAFF. In DNA, the CDR3 is TGTGCCAGCAGTTACAATCTGGGGAAGACTGAAGCTTTCTTT.

This chain joins TRBV25-1 and TRBJ1-2, with 8 bases that match TRBD1. The length of the CDR3 is 14 residues. After removal of 7 bases from V and 3 bases from J, the junction contained 7 bases not matched to a gene. Germline CDR1 MGHDK, CDR2 SYGVNS. The chain's CDR3 is CASKGQGPYYGYTF. The CDR3 nucleotides are TGTGCCAGCAAAGGACAGGGACCGTACTATGGCTACACCTTC.

The J gene is TRBJ1-5, the V gene TRBV10-3; maybe TRBD1 (5 bases). CDR1 and CDR2 from the germline V gene are ENHRY and SYGVKD. This CDR3 comprises 13 residues. V lost 10 bases and J lost 3, with 13 bases in between. The CDR3 reads CATGDAYNQPQHF. The CDR3 DNA follows: TGTGCCACCGGGGACGCGTACAATCAGCCCCAGCATTTT.

CDR3 region: CAITGGPLANYGYTF. In DNA form, the CDR3 reads TGTGCCATTACAGGGGGACCTTTGGCTAACTATGGCTACACCTTC. V usage is TRBV6-1 and J usage is TRBJ1-2; 8 nucleotides align to TRBD1. Trimming cost V 10 bases and J 0 bases; bases outside gene matches: 10. This CDR3 contains 15 residues. Germline V CDR1 and CDR2: MNHNS, SASEGT.

The rearrangement uses TRBV7-9 and TRBJ1-6; D remains unclear. CDR1 SEHNR and CDR2 FQNEAQ come from the germline V gene (reference sequence). CDR3 size: 14 residues. V was trimmed by 1 base and J by 4 bases, leaving 5 bases between them. DNA for the CDR3: TGTGCCAGCAGCTTAGTACAGTATAATTCACCCCTCCACTTT. Protein product: CASSLVQYNSPLHF.

The J gene is TRBJ2-2, the V gene TRBV30, with D perhaps TRBD2 (6 bases). Germline values: CDR1 GTSNPN, CDR2 SVGIG (reference sequence). This CDR3 comprises 12 residues. V lost 3 bases to trimming and J lost 6 bases, with 8 bases between them. In DNA form, the CDR3 reads TGTGCCTGGAGGGAGGGGCCCGGGGAGCTGTTTTTT. Protein: CAWREGPGELFF.